This TCR beta chain appears in the sequencing data of a study of cytomegalovirus exposure and HLA in healthy donors. Overall study results and limits: A missense variant in DCLRE1C was later tied to TCR beta V- and J-gene trimming. Presence/absence results assume similar sequencing depth per donor, which may not hold. Clonal expansion, a later analysis showed, was greater in HLA-associated TCR beta chains than in equally common others.

CDR3 size: 15 residues. Trimming took off 8 bases at V and 0 bases at J, with 17 bases between the two ends. Germline V lookup: CDR1 MGHDK, CDR2 SYGVNS. About this clone itself: Its antigen is still unknown.

Use of 60 Vbeta and 13 Jbeta primers characterized the PCR. The assay was immunoSEQ multiplex PCR, and TCRdb's table has in-frame clones only and misses some. The top ten clones hold about 0.25% of a sample with about 120,000 clones, roughly 80% of them seen once. Sequencing used PBMCs. This sequence joins TRBV25-1 and TRBJ2-7, with D possibly being TRBD2 (7 bases). This receptor was obtained from a man over 45 in good health and CMV-seronegative. CDR3 in amino acids: CASSRWGGDSYEQYF. CDR3 bases: TGTGCCAGCTCCCGGTGGGGGGGCGACTCCTACGAGCAGTACTTC.